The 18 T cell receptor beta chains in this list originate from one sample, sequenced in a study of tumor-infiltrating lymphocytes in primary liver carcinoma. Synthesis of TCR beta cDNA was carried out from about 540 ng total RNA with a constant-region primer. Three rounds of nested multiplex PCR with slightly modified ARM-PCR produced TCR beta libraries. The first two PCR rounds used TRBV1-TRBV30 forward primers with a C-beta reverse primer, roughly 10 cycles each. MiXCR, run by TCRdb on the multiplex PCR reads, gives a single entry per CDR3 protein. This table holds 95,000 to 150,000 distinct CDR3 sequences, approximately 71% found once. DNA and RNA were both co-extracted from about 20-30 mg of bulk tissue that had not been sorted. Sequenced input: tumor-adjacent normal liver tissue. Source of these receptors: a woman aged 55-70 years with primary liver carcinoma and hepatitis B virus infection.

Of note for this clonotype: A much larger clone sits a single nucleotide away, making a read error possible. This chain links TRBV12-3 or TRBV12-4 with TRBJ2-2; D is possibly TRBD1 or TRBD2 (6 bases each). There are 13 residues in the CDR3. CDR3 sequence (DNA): TGTGCCAGCGGGGGCGGCGCCACCGGGGGGCTGTTTTTT. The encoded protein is CASGGGATGGLFF.

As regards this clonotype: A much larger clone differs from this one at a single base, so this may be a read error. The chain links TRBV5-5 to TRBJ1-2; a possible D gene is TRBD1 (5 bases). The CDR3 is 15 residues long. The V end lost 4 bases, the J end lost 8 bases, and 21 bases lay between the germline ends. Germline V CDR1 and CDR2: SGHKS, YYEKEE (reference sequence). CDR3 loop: CASSPGEESSGGYTF. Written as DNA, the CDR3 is TGTGCCAGCAGCCCGGGGGAGGAGTCGTCGGGCGGCTACACCTTC. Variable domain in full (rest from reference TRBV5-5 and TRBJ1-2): DAGVTQSPTHLIKTRGQQVTLRCSPISGHKSVSWYQQVLGQGPQFIFQYYEKEERGRGNFPDRFSARQFPNYSSELNVNALLLGDSALYLCASSPGEESSGGYTFGSGTRLTVV.

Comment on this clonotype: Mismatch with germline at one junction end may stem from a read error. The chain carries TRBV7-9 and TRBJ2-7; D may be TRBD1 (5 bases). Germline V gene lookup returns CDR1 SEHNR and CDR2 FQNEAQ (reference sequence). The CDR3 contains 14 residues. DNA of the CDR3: TGTGCCAGCAACTTAGCAGGGTCGAAGAACGAGCAGTACTTC. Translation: CASNLAGSKNEQYF.

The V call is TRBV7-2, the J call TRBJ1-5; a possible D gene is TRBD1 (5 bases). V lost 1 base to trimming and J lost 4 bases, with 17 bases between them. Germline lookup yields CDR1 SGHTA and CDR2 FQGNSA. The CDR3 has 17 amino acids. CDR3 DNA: TGTGCCAGCAGCTTAGGCGATTTGGGACGTAATAATCAGCCCCAGCATTTT. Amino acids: CASSLGDLGRNNQPQHF.

CDR3 sequence reads: CASSLSQGPYNEQFF. CDR3 nucleotides: TGTGCCAGCAGCTTAAGTCAGGGCCCTTACAATGAGCAGTTCTTC. The V gene is TRBV11-2, the J gene TRBJ2-1; perhaps TRBD1 as D (5 bases). This CDR3 has 15 residues. V was clipped by 2 bases and J by 4 bases, with 12 bases between them. CDR1 is SGHAT and CDR2 is FQNNGV in the germline V gene. Variable domain in full (rest from reference TRBV11-2 and TRBJ2-1): EAGVAQSPRYKIIEKRQSVAFWCNPISGHATLYWYQQILGQGPKLLIQFQNNGVVDDSQLPKDRFSAERLKGVDSTLKIQPAKLEDSAVYLCASSLSQGPYNEQFFGPGTRLTVL.

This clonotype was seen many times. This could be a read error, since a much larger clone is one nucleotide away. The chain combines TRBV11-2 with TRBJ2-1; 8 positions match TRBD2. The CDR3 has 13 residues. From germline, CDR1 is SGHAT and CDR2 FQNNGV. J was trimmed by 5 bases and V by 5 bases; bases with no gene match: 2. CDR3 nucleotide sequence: TGTGCCAGCAGCGGCGGGAGGCACAATGAGCAGTTCTTC. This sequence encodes CASSGGRHNEQFF. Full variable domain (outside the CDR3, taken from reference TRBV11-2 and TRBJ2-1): EAGVAQSPRYKIIEKRQSVAFWCNPISGHATLYWYQQILGQGPKLLIQFQNNGVVDDSQLPKDRFSAERLKGVDSTLKIQPAKLEDSAVYLCASSGGRHNEQFFGPGTRLTVL.

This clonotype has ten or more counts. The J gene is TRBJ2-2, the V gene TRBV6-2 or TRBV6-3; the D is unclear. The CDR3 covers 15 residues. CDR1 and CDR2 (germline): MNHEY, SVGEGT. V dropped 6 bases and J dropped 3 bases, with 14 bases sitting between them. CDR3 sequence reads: CASSPNIQDTGELFF. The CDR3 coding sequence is TGTGCCAGCAGCCCTAACATCCAAGACACCGGGGAGCTGTTTTTT.

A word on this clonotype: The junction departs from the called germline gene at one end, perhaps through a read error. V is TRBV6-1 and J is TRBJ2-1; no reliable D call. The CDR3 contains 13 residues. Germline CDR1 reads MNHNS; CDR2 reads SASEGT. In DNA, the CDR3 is TGTGCCAGCAGTGAATTGAGGTGGAATGAGGAGCTCTTC. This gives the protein CASSELRWNEELF.

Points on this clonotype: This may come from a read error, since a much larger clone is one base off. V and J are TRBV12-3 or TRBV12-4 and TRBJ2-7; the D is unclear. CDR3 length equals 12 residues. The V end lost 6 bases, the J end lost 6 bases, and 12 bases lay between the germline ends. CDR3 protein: CASRDSLLEQYF. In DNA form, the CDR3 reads TGTGCCAGCAGAGATAGTCTCCTCGAGCAGTACTTC.

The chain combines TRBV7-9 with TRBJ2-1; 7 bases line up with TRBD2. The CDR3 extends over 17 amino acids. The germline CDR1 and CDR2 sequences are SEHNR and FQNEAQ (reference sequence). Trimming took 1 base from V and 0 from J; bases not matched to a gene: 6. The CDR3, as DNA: TGTGCCAGCAGCTTAGTGGGGCGCGGGAGCTCCTACAATGAGCAGTTCTTC. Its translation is CASSLVGRGSSYNEQFF.

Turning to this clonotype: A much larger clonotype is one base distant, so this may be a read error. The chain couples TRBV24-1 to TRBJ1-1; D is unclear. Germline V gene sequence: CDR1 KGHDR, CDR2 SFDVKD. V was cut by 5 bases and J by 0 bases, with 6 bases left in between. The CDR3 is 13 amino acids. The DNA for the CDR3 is TGTGCCACCAGTGTTACATTGAACACTGAAGCTTTCTTT. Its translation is CATSVTLNTEAFF.

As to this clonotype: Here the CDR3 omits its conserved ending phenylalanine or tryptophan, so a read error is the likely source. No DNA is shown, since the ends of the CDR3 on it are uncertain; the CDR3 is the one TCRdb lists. CDR3 amino acids: CASSQERNTEDFL. V is TRBV4-2 and J is TRBJ1-1. Counting both end residues, the CDR3 totals 13 amino acids. Germline V lookup: CDR1 LGHNA, CDR2 YNFKEQ.

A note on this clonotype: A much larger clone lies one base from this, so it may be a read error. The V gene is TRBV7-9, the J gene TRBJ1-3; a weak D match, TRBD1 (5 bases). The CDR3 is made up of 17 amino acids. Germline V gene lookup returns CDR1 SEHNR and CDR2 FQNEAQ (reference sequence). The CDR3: CPSSPGGGTYRGNTIYF. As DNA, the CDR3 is TGTCCCAGCAGCCCTGGTGGGGGGACCTACCGAGGAAACACCATATATTTT. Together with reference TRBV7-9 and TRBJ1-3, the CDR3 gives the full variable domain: DTGVSQNPRHKITKRGQNVTFRCDPISEHNRLYWYRQTLGQGPEFLTYFQNEAQLEKSRLLSDRFSAERPKGSFSTLEIQRTEQGDSAMYLCPSSPGGGTYRGNTIYFGEGSWLTVV.

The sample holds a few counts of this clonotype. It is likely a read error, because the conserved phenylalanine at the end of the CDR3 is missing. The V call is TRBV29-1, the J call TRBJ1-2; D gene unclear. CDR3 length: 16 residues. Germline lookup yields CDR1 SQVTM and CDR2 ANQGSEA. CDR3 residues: CSVEDPLQNSNYVYTS. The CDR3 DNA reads TGCAGCGTTGAAGATCCCTTACAGAACTCTAACTATGTCTACACCTCC.

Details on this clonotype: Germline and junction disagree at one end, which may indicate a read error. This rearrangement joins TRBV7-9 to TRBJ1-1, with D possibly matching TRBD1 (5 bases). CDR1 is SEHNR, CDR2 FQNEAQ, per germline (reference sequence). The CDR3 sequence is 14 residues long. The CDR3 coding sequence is TGTGCCAGCAGCGGCAGGGTTGTGGGCACTGAAGTTTTCTTT. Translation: CASSGRVVGTEVFF.

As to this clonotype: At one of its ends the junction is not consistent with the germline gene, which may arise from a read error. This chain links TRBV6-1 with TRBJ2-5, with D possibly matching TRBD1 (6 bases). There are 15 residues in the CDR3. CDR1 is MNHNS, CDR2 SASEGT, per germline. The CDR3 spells CASSCRDKQQETQYF. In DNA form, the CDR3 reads TGCGCCAGCAGTTGCCGGGACAAACAACAAGAGACCCAGTACTTC.

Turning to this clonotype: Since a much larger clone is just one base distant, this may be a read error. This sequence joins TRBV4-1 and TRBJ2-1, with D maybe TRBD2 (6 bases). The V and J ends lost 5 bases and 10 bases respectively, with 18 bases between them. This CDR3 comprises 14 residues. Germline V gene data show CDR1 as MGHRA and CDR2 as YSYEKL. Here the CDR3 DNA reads TGCGCCAGCAGCGCTAGCGACGTACCATGGGAGCAGTTCTTC. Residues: CASSASDVPWEQFF.

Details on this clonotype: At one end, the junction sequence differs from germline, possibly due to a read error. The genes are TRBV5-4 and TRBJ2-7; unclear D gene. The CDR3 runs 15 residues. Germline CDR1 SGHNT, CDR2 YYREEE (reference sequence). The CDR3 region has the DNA TGTGCCAGCAGCTTGGCGACCGAGGCAGGCTACGAGCAACACTTC. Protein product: CASSLATEAGYEQHF.